A selection of T cell receptor beta chains follows, all from one sample in a study of T cells after yellow fever vaccination. TCRdb independently ran MiXCR on the 5' RACE reads; one entry per CDR3 protein. The top ten hold approximately 24% of the sample, which has 45,000 to 60,000 distinct CDR3 sequences, less than 8.5% seen once. The source was CD8+ T cells not binding an NS4B(214-222) dextramer, sorted from PBMCs, collected about 41 days after the first yellow fever vaccination. The receptors were sampled from a man aged 18 to 29 who received the YFV17D yellow fever vaccine. The CDR3 runs from the conserved cysteine through the conserved F or W. The D gene is left open where the match is weak. Size tells how often a clone was seen (once, few, many) or the class of an expanded clone, and some rows leave it out.

TRBV11-2	few	TRBD1	TRBJ1-1	TGTGCCAGCAGTCGAACGGGGGGTCCAGGGGGCCCGAACACTGAAGCTTTCTTT	CASSRTGGPGGPNTEAFF
TRBV6-5	many	.	TRBJ2-6	TGTGCCAGCAGTTACACAGGGCCTGGGGCCAACGTCCTGACTTTC	CASSYTGPGANVLTF
TRBV27	few	TRBD2	TRBJ2-4	TGTGCCAGCAGTTTCGGGGGGGCAGGGGACATTCAGTACTTC	CASSFGGAGDIQYF
TRBV20-1	many	.	TRBJ2-2	TGCAGTGCTAGAACTACGCTAGGGACCGGGGAGCTGTTTTTT	CSARTTLGTGELFF
TRBV7-2	.	TRBD1	TRBJ1-6	TGTGCCAGCAGCTCAGACAGGGTTGATTCACCCCTCCACTTT	CASSSDRVDSPLHF
TRBV5-1	few	.	TRBJ2-4	TGCGCCAGCAGCAGGCAGGGGGCCAAAAACATTCAGTACTTC	CASSRQGAKNIQYF
TRBV20-1	few	.	TRBJ2-1	TGCAGTGCTAGGAGTAAGGGGGGCAATGAGCAGTTCTTC	CSARSKGGNEQFF
TRBV29-1	.	.	TRBJ2-3	TGCAGCGTCTCAAAGTTAGCGGAAGAGGGCACAGATACGCAGTATTTT	CSVSKLAEEGTDTQYF
TRBV9	once	TRBD2	TRBJ2-3	TGTGCCAGCAGCGACCCAACCGGGACTACCCGCACAGATACGCAGTATTTT	CASSDPTGTTRTDTQYF
TRBV27	.	TRBD1	TRBJ1-2	TGTGCCAGCAGTTTATCGATACAGGGGGTCTATGGCTACACCTTC	CASSLSIQGVYGYTF
TRBV5-1	.	.	TRBJ2-3	TGCGCCAGCAGCTTGGGGGCAAGGACGGGGGGCACAGATACGCAGTATTTT	CASSLGARTGGTDTQYF
TRBV6-2/TRBV6-3	few	TRBD2	TRBJ2-7	TGTGCCAGCAGTATGGGACTAGCGGGGGCCTACGAGCAGTACTTC	CASSMGLAGAYEQYF
TRBV6-1	few	TRBD1	TRBJ2-5	TGTGCCAGCAGTGAACCGACAGGGGGAGAAGAGACCCAGTACTTC	CASSEPTGGEETQYF
TRBV20-1	few	.	TRBJ2-6	TGCAGTGCTAGGCCCGGCTCTGGGGCCAACGTCCTGACTTTC	CSARPGSGANVLTF
TRBV5-1	.	.	TRBJ2-5	TGCGCCAGCAGCTTTACGGGGTTGGAGACCCAGTACTTC	CASSFTGLETQYF
TRBV7-8	many	TRBD2	TRBJ2-1	TGTGCCAGCAGCTCATTACTAGCGGGGAGGGTCAATGAGCAGTTCTTC	CASSSLLAGRVNEQFF
TRBV6-1	many	.	TRBJ1-5	TGTGCCAGCAGTGCTAACAGGCCAAGCAATCAGCCCCAGCATTTT	CASSANRPSNQPQHF
TRBV7-2	few	.	TRBJ1-2	TGTGCCAGCAGCGCCAATCCGGCGGGCTACACCTTC	CASSANPAGYTF
TRBV4-1	many	TRBD2	TRBJ2-1	TGCGCCAGCAAGCGCGGGGGGGATCGTGGGGGGCAGTTCTTC	CASKRGGDRGGQFF
TRBV6-2/TRBV6-3	many	TRBD2	TRBJ2-7	TGTGCCAGCAGTTACGATCGGGGGGGTTCGTCCTACGAGCAGTACTTC	CASSYDRGGSSYEQYF
TRBV11-2	.	TRBD2	TRBJ2-1	TGTGCCAGCAGCCGTTCGGGACTAGCGTTCCTTGAGCAGTTCTTC	CASSRSGLAFLEQFF
TRBV5-6	few	TRBD1	TRBJ2-5	TGTGCCAGCAGCCGGGACAGGGTTGAGAGGGTAGAGACCCAGTACTTC	CASSRDRVERVETQYF
TRBV6-1	.	TRBD1	TRBJ2-7	TGTGCCAGCAGCCCCGGACAGGGGAGCTCCTACGAGCAGTACTTC	CASSPGQGSSYEQYF
TRBV6-5	.	TRBD1	TRBJ1-2	TGTGCCAGCAGTCACCGGACAGGGGGCCCCTATGGCTACACCTTC	CASSHRTGGPYGYTF
TRBV7-3	.	.	TRBJ2-2	TGTGCCAGCAGAGCTTCGGGCACCGGGGAGCTGTTTTTT	CASRASGTGELFF
TRBV7-9	few	.	TRBJ1-2	TGTGCCAGCAGCCGAGGGCAGGGAGGTCATGGCTACACCTTC	CASSRGQGGHGYTF
TRBV12-3/TRBV12-4	many	.	TRBJ2-1	TGTGCCAGCGGGGGGGCCTCCCACAATGAGCAGTTCTTC	CASGGASHNEQFF
TRBV14	few	.	TRBJ2-3	TGTGCCAGCAGCGATTGGAAGGGCACAGATACGCAGTATTTT	CASSDWKGTDTQYF
TRBV4-3	.	TRBD2	TRBJ2-3	TGCGCCAGCAGCCAAGATCGAACGGGGGGGATAGATACGCAGTATTTT	CASSQDRTGGIDTQYF
TRBV4-2	.	TRBD2	TRBJ2-5	TGTGCCAGCAGCCACCCGGGACTAGCGGGGGGGCGCCAAGAGACCCAGTACTTC	CASSHPGLAGGRQETQYF
TRBV29-1	many	.	TRBJ1-1	TGCAGCGTTGTAACCACTGAAGCTTTCTTT	CSVVTTEAFF
TRBV15	few	TRBD2	TRBJ2-3	TGTGCCACCAGCAGAGGCAGCGGGGGGAGCTCAGATACGCAGTATTTT	CATSRGSGGSSDTQYF
TRBV7-2	few	.	TRBJ2-1	TGTGCCAGCAGCTTAGATGGGGTGAGCTCCTACAATGAGCAGTTCTTC	CASSLDGVSSYNEQFF
TRBV7-6	.	TRBD2	TRBJ2-1	TGTGCCAGCAGCGGACCGGGACTAGCGGGGGGGCCGGGTGAGCAGTTCTTC	CASSGPGLAGGPGEQFF
TRBV4-1	few	.	TRBJ2-3	TGCGCCAGCAGCCAGGATGAGGGATGGGCAGATACGCAGTATTTT	CASSQDEGWADTQYF
TRBV11-1	.	TRBD2	TRBJ2-3	TGTGCCAGCAGCCCTAATCCGACGAGCGGGGGGTTTAGAGATACGCAGTATTTT	CASSPNPTSGGFRDTQYF
TRBV5-1	many	.	TRBJ2-6	TGCGCCAGCAGCTACAGACAGGATGAAGGGGCCAACGTCCTGACTTTC	CASSYRQDEGANVLTF
TRBV10-3	.	TRBD1	TRBJ1-1	TGTGCCATCAGTTCAGGGGGCAGTGAAGCTTTCTTT	CAISSGGSEAFF
TRBV7-8	.	TRBD2	TRBJ2-3	TGTGCCAGCAGCAGAGGGAGGGTCCCGCCAGATACGCAGTATTTT	CASSRGRVPPDTQYF
TRBV6-5	.	TRBD1	TRBJ1-1	TGTGCCAGCACCGGGGGACAGGGGAGGTTAACTGAAGCTTTCTTT	CASTGGQGRLTEAFF
TRBV7-2	many	.	TRBJ2-2	TGTGCCAGCAGCTTAGTGGGGGCCGGGGAGCTGTTTTTT	CASSLVGAGELFF
TRBV4-3	many	TRBD1	TRBJ2-1	TGCGCCAGCAGCCCCGGGACAGGCGTTAGCTCCTACAATGAGCAGTTCTTC	CASSPGTGVSSYNEQFF
TRBV7-9	many	.	TRBJ2-5	TGTGCCAGCGGCCCGAGAGTGGAGCCGGGGACCCAGTACTTC	CASGPRVEPGTQYF
TRBV7-7	many	.	TRBJ2-3	TGTGCTAGCAGCTTAGATGTGGTTACAGATACGCAGTATTTT	CASSLDVVTDTQYF
TRBV7-7	many	.	TRBJ2-1	TGTGCCAGCAGCCCCCTTAGCGGATTTGGGAATGAGCAGTTCTTC	CASSPLSGFGNEQFF
TRBV18	many	TRBD1	TRBJ2-1	TGTGCCAGCTCGGACAGGGATAATGAGCAGTTCTTC	CASSDRDNEQFF
TRBV20-1	few	.	TRBJ1-1	TGCAGTGCTAGAGAACGGACCATGAACACTGAAGCTTTCTTT	CSARERTMNTEAFF
TRBV28	.	.	TRBJ2-1	TGTGCCAGCAGTTTTCTCGCGATCGCTCCCAGAAATGAGCAGTTCTTC	CASSFLAIAPRNEQFF
TRBV5-6	many	.	TRBJ2-7	TGTGCCAGCAGCTTGTGGGGGGAGCAGTACTTC	CASSLWGEQYF
TRBV4-1	many	.	TRBJ1-1	TGCGCCAGCAGCCAGAGGGGAGGGGACACTGAAGCTTTCTTT	CASSQRGGDTEAFF
TRBV20-1	.	TRBD2	TRBJ2-1	TGCAGTGCTAGGGGGACTAGCGCTTACAATGAGCAGTTCTTC	CSARGTSAYNEQFF